This T cell receptor beta chain was captured in a study of control samples from healthy donors and cancer patients. Data came from immunoSEQ multiplex PCR; TCRdb stores just in-frame clones and leaves some out. The table has approximately 110,000 clones, approximately 89% seen once. Germline V gene sequence: CDR1 SGHVS, CDR2 FNYEAQ. The CDR3 loop spans 18 amino acids. The ends lost 0 bases at V and 1 base at J; junction bases unmatched: 5. This receptor was identified in a woman aged 18-29 years in good health. What was sequenced was blood. The chain links TRBV7-6 to TRBJ2-1; TRBD2 aligns across 11 bases. As DNA, the CDR3 is TGTGCCAGCAGCTTAGCCACAACTAGCGGGAGTTCCTACAATGAGCAGTTCTTC. Translating it yields CASSLATTSGSSYNEQFF.